Each of the 32 T cell receptor beta chains below was sequenced from the same sample in a study of neoadjuvant anti-PD-1 for oral cavity cancer (dated by TCRdb to the early 2020s). The time point label corresponds to: before neoadjuvant nivolumab. Libraries were built with the immunoSEQ multiplex PCR assay. In its TCRdb copy, this immuneACCESS table keeps in-frame sequences only and misses some clones. Where compared with another copy, unresolved V genes explain less than half of these, and the others have no known cause. The sample yields about 16,000 clones; roughly 78% were counted once. The ten biggest clones cover under 3% of the sample. The sequences come from PBMCs, collected before nivolumab (anti-PD-1) treatment. The receptors shown here come from a person aged 35-79 years with oral cavity squamous cell carcinoma.

This clone was picked up a small number of times. J is TRBJ2-1 and V is TRBV9; D not resolved. Germline assignment: CDR1 SGDLS and CDR2 YYNGEE. CDR3 size: 12 residues. V dropped 2 bases and J dropped 3 bases, with 3 bases sitting between them. The CDR3, as DNA: TGTGCCAGCAGCGTCGGCTACAATGAGCAGTTCTTC. It specifies CASSVGYNEQFF.

CDR3 residues: CASSSTSGTGELFF. CDR3 DNA: TGTGCCAGCAGTTCGACTAGCGGCACCGGGGAGCTGTTTTTT. The chain combines TRBV27 with TRBJ2-2; TRBD2 agrees at 9 bases. Germline CDR1 MNHEY, CDR2 SMNVEV (reference sequence). CDR3 length: 14 residues. With 4 bases clipped from V and 4 bases from J, the junction kept 1 base outside the gene matches.

The J gene is TRBJ2-1, the V gene TRBV5-1; D is possibly TRBD2 (6 bases). Germline V gene sequence: CDR1 SGHRS, CDR2 YFSETQ. The CDR3 consists of 16 residues. Trimming pared 0 bases from V and 2 bases from J, leaving 12 bases between. Here the CDR3 reads CASSLGSGPTYNEQFF. CDR3 sequence (DNA): TGCGCCAGCAGCTTGGGAAGCGGGCCAACCTACAATGAGCAGTTCTTC. Together with reference TRBV5-1 and TRBJ2-1, the CDR3 gives the full variable domain: KAGVTQTPRYLIKTRGQQVTLSCSPISGHRSVSWYQQTPGQGLQFLFEYFSETQRNKGNFPGRFSGRQFSNSRSEMNVSTLELGDSALYLCASSLGSGPTYNEQFFGPGTRLTVL.

This clone has a handful of counts. The chain combines TRBV5-6 with TRBJ1-1; D remains ambiguous. Trimming left V 5 bases short and J 4 bases short, with 12 bases between. The CDR3 totals 13 residues. Looked up from germline, CDR1 is SGHDT and CDR2 is YYEEEE. The CDR3 sequence: CASRIWIGTEAFF. The CDR3, as DNA: TGTGCCAGCAGAATTTGGATTGGCACTGAAGCTTTCTTT.

The chain joins TRBV6-5 to TRBJ2-7; weak D call: TRBD2 (7 bases). In germline, CDR1 is MNHEY, CDR2 SVGAGI. The V gene lost 8 bases and the J gene lost 4 bases, with 15 bases spanning the gap. The CDR3 is 13 residues long. The CDR3 nucleotides read TGTGCCAGCCGAGGGGGGGCCGGGTACGAGCAGTACTTC. Amino acids: CASRGGAGYEQYF.

V usage is TRBV25-1 and J usage is TRBJ2-3, with D unresolved. V lost 1 base and J 0 bases, leaving 14 bases between the germline ends. The CDR3 contains 17 residues. Per the germline V gene, CDR1 is MGHDK and CDR2 is SYGVNS. CDR3 sequence: CASSELGPVGSTDTQYF. DNA for the CDR3: TGTGCCAGCAGTGAATTAGGCCCAGTGGGGAGCACAGATACGCAGTATTTT.

This chain connects TRBV28 to TRBJ1-2; 9 positions match TRBD1. Germline lookup yields CDR1 MDHEN and CDR2 SYDVKM. This CDR3 is 16 amino acids long. The J segment lost 4 bases and the V segment lost 3 bases, leaving 9 bases of the junction unmatched. The CDR3 bases are TGTGCCAGCAGTTTTTGGGACAGGGAGGGTAGCTATGGCTACACCTTC. Protein product: CASSFWDREGSYGYTF.

The V gene is TRBV4-1, the J gene TRBJ1-1, with D unclear. Germline V gives CDR1 MGHRA, CDR2 YSYEKL. Trimming removed 1 base at V and 1 base at J, with 13 bases between. The CDR3 covers 16 residues. CDR3 residues: CASSQGTLKTNTEAFF. DNA of the CDR3: TGCGCCAGCAGCCAAGGGACCCTGAAAACGAACACTGAAGCTTTCTTT.

J is TRBJ1-2 and V is TRBV6-5; D might be TRBD1 (6 bases). Trimming removed 0 bases at V and 5 bases at J, with 13 bases between. CDR1 is MNHEY, CDR2 SVGAGI, per germline. There are 15 residues in the CDR3. CDR3 protein: CASSYSDSRGYGYTF. CDR3 nucleotide sequence: TGTGCCAGCAGTTACTCGGACAGTCGTGGGTATGGCTACACCTTC.

The genes are TRBV5-4 and TRBJ2-1; 7 bases fit TRBD1. The germline CDR1 and CDR2 sequences are SGHNT and YYREEE (reference sequence). The length of the CDR3 is 15 residues. V lost 2 bases to trimming and J lost 2 bases; unmatched junction nucleotides: 4. This chain's CDR3 is CASSLEDRTYNEQFF. The CDR3 region has the DNA TGTGCCAGCAGCTTAGAGGACAGGACCTACAATGAGCAGTTCTTC.

The chain joins TRBV11-1 to TRBJ2-3; 8 bases match TRBD2. The CDR3 is 16 amino acids. Germline CDR1 SGHAT, CDR2 FQDESV (reference sequence). V lost 1 base, J lost 4 bases, and 7 bases stayed unmatched. The CDR3 protein is CASSLVAGLPADTQYF. The CDR3 DNA sequence: TGTGCCAGCAGCTTAGTAGCGGGGCTACCAGCAGATACGCAGTATTTT.

The chain couples TRBV19 to TRBJ1-2; 12 nucleotides line up with TRBD1. The length of the CDR3 is 12 residues. CDR1 and CDR2 (germline): LNHDA, SQIVND (reference sequence). After removal of 5 bases from V and 11 bases from J, the junction contained 3 bases not matched to a gene. The CDR3 region is CASSRDRGRYTF. The CDR3 DNA sequence: TGTGCCAGTAGTCGGGACAGGGGGCGGTACACCTTC.

This sequence joins TRBV9 and TRBJ2-3, with a tentative D call TRBD2 (6 bases). The CDR3 has 14 amino acids. Germline loops: CDR1 SGDLS, CDR2 YYNGEE. Trimming pared 0 bases from V and 3 bases from J, leaving 8 bases between. CDR3 loop: CASSVVGGTDTQYF. DNA for the CDR3: TGTGCCAGCAGCGTAGTTGGGGGGACAGATACGCAGTATTTT.

The count of this clone is one. The chain combines TRBV29-1 with TRBJ2-1; D unresolved. The CDR3 has 12 amino acids. V shed 4 bases and J shed 7 bases, with 11 bases lying between them. The germline V gene encodes CDR1 SQVTM and CDR2 ANQGSEA. CDR3 amino acids: CSVGFPINEQFF. For the CDR3, the DNA is TGCAGCGTTGGGTTCCCTATAAATGAGCAGTTCTTC.

This clone was counted a few times. The chain recombines TRBV7-3 with TRBJ2-1; 8 bases map to TRBD2. J was trimmed by 4 bases and V by 7 bases; bases with no gene match: 15. Looked up from germline, CDR1 is SGHTA and CDR2 is FQGTGA. The length of the CDR3 is 17 residues. CDR3 protein: CASTPSGGSRIYNEQFF. CDR3 DNA sequence: TGTGCCAGCACCCCGAGCGGGGGTAGCCGGATATACAATGAGCAGTTCTTC.

This clone appeared once. The chain has TRBV9 and TRBJ2-3; 9 bases are a match to TRBD2. The CDR3 has 14 amino acids. Losses at the gene ends were 3 bases for V and 2 bases for J; bases not matched to a gene: 1. CDR1 is SGDLS and CDR2 is YYNGEE in the germline V gene. DNA of the CDR3: TGTGCCAGCAGCGCTAGCGGGGTCACAGATACGCAGTATTTT. Translated, it gives CASSASGVTDTQYF.

The gene calls are TRBV6-5 and TRBJ2-7; 11 nucleotides align to TRBD2. Trimming removed 0 bases from V and 8 bases from J; junction bases left unmatched: 3. The CDR3 consists of 14 residues. Per germline, CDR1 MNHEY and CDR2 SVGAGI. CDR3: CASSYSRLAGKQYF. DNA of the CDR3: TGTGCCAGCAGTTACTCGAGACTAGCGGGAAAGCAGTACTTC.

This chain links TRBV29-1 with TRBJ2-5; D remains ambiguous. Trimming stripped 2 bases from V and 5 bases from J, with 15 bases between. Germline V gives CDR1 SQVTM, CDR2 ANQGSEA. The CDR3 length is 14 residues. CDR3: CSVEFPPPKETQYF. In DNA form, the CDR3 reads TGCAGCGTTGAATTCCCTCCCCCAAAGGAGACCCAGTACTTC.

The table lists this clone with a count of one. The chain is built from TRBV4-2 and TRBJ1-3; D gene ambiguous. With 2 bases removed from V and 6 bases from J, the gap between germline ends came to 17 bases. The CDR3 totals 16 residues. Germline V gene sequence: CDR1 LGHNA, CDR2 YNFKEQ. The CDR3 reads CASSQSNPGLTNTIYF. In DNA form, the CDR3 reads TGTGCCAGCAGCCAATCGAACCCCGGGCTAACAAACACCATATATTTT.

This clone has only a few counts. The genes are TRBV4-2 and TRBJ1-2, with 7 bases aligning to TRBD1. The V segment lost 0 bases and the J segment 5 bases; nucleotides outside the gene matches: 3. The CDR3 is 14 residues long. Germline CDR1 and CDR2: LGHNA and YNFKEQ. The CDR3 coding sequence is TGTGCCAGCAGCCAAGAGCACAGGGGATATGGCTACACCTTC. Translating gives CASSQEHRGYGYTF.

The chain is built from TRBV19 and TRBJ2-6, with 8 bases identical to TRBD2. V shed 4 bases and J 2 bases; nucleotides not matched to a gene: 4. The CDR3 loop spans 16 amino acids. Germline CDR1 LNHDA, CDR2 SQIVND (reference sequence). CDR3 loop: CASSNGGGAGANVLTF. The CDR3 nucleotides read TGTGCCAGTAGTAACGGGGGGGGCGCTGGGGCCAACGTCCTGACTTTC.

Here the CDR3 reads CASSLSGTGAHEKLFF. The CDR3 bases are TGTGCCAGCAGCTTGTCCGGGACAGGGGCCCATGAAAAACTGTTTTTT. The chain has TRBV5-4 and TRBJ1-4; 10 nucleotides line up with TRBD1. V was pared by 1 base and J by 6 bases, with 6 bases of the junction left unmatched. The length of the CDR3 is 16 residues. Germline V gives CDR1 SGHNT, CDR2 YYREEE (reference sequence).

The gene calls are TRBV11-2 and TRBJ1-5; D is possibly TRBD1 (5 bases). V lost 0 bases to trimming and J lost 8 bases, with 8 bases between them. Germline V gene sequence: CDR1 SGHAT, CDR2 FQNNGV. The CDR3 length is 13 residues. The CDR3 is CASSLDGGEPQHF. The CDR3, as DNA: TGTGCCAGCAGCTTAGACGGGGGGGAGCCCCAGCATTTT.

J is TRBJ2-7 and V is TRBV27; no reliable D call. The CDR3 consists of 13 residues. Germline V CDR1 and CDR2: MNHEY, SMNVEV (reference sequence). With 5 bases removed from V and 3 bases from J, the gap between germline ends came to 11 bases. CDR3 coding DNA: TGTGCCAGCAGTCGAAGGGTGGACTACGAGCAGTACTTC. Amino acid sequence: CASSRRVDYEQYF.

The chain has TRBV30 and TRBJ2-4, with TRBD1 matching 7 bases. CDR1 GTSNPN and CDR2 SVGIG come from the germline V gene (reference sequence). The V and J ends lost 8 bases and 0 bases, in that order; junction bases with no gene match: 13. This CDR3 has 16 amino acids. The CDR3 nucleotides are TGTGCCCATTCAGGGGGTGCCAATCTAGCCAAAAACATTCAGTACTTC. Translation: CAHSGGANLAKNIQYF. Variable domain in full (rest from reference TRBV30 and TRBJ2-4): SQTIHQWPATLVQPVGSPLSLECTVEGTSNPNLYWYRQAAGRGLQLLFYSVGIGQISSEVPQNLSASRPQDRQFILSSKKLLLSDSGFYLCAHSGGANLAKNIQYFGAGTRLSVL.

This clone was counted only a few times. The CDR3 sequence: CASRPTGGDGYTF. The CDR3 nucleotides read TGTGCCAGCAGGCCTACAGGGGGCGATGGCTACACCTTC. This chain connects TRBV27 to TRBJ1-2, with TRBD1 identical over 9 bases. There are 13 residues in the CDR3. CDR1 is MNHEY and CDR2 is SMNVEV in the germline V gene (reference sequence). The V and J ends lost 6 bases and 6 bases, in that order; junction bases with no gene match: 5.

There are a few counts of this clone. The gene calls are TRBV5-1 and TRBJ2-7; D is possibly TRBD1 or TRBD2 (5 bases each). Germline CDR1 is SGHRS and CDR2 is YFSETQ. The V gene lost 4 bases and the J gene lost 0 bases, with 8 bases spanning the gap. The CDR3 length is 13 residues. CDR3 amino acids: CASSEGSSYEQYF. The CDR3 region has the DNA TGCGCCAGCAGCGAGGGGAGCTCCTACGAGCAGTACTTC.

Here the CDR3 DNA reads TGTGCCAGCAGTATACAAGTCGTTTATAGCAATCAGCCCCAGCATTTT. The encoded protein is CASSIQVVYSNQPQHF. This sequence joins TRBV28 and TRBJ1-5; D remains ambiguous. Germline CDR1 reads MDHEN; CDR2 reads SYDVKM. The CDR3 has 16 amino acids. Deletions cut 5 bases from V and 0 bases from J, with 14 bases between.

The rearrangement links TRBV5-1 to TRBJ2-1; D is ambiguous. The CDR3 loop spans 14 amino acids. Deletions cut 0 bases from V and 9 bases from J, with 13 bases between. Germline V gene lookup returns CDR1 SGHRS and CDR2 YFSETQ. The CDR3 here is CASSLVYEGGEQFF. As DNA, the CDR3 is TGCGCCAGCAGCTTGGTGTATGAAGGCGGTGAGCAGTTCTTC.

J is TRBJ1-1 and V is TRBV5-1, with D unclear. CDR1 SGHRS and CDR2 YFSETQ come from the germline V gene. The CDR3 runs to 14 residues. Between the trimmed V and J ends, which lost 2 bases and 5 bases, there was a span of 13 bases. In DNA, the CDR3 is TGCGCCAGCAGCTTTTCATTATTCGCTACTGAAGCTTTCTTT. Translated, it gives CASSFSLFATEAFF.

The CDR3 loop reads CAIDGLATGGELFF. CDR3 nucleotides: TGTGCCATCGACGGACTAGCGACAGGCGGGGAGCTGTTTTTT. This rearrangement joins TRBV2 to TRBJ2-2, with 9 bases aligning to TRBD2. Germline CDR1 reads SNHLY; CDR2 reads FYNNEI. V lost 10 bases and J lost 7; bases outside the gene matches: 10. This CDR3 is built from 14 residues.

The genes are TRBV19 and TRBJ2-2, with TRBD2 identical over 11 bases. The CDR3 runs 15 residues. J lost 5 bases, V lost 4 bases, and 3 bases had no gene match. From germline, CDR1 is LNHDA and CDR2 SQIVND (reference sequence). The CDR3 DNA is TGTGCCAGTAGTACCAGGACTAGCGGGACCGGGGAGCTGTTTTTT. Translated, it gives CASSTRTSGTGELFF.